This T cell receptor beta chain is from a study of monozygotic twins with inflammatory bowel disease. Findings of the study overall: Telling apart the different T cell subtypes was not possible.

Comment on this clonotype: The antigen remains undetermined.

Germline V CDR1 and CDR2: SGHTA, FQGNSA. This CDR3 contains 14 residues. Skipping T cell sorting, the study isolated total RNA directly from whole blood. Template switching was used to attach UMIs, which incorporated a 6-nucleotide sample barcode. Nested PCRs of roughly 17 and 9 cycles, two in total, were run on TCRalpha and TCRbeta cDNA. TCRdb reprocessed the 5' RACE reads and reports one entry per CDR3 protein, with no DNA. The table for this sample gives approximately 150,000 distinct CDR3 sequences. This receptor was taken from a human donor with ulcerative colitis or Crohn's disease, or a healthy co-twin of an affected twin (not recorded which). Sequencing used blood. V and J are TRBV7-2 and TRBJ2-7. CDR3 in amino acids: CASSARLFPGEQYF.